Shown below are 3 T cell receptor beta chains from a single sample sequenced in a study of T cell changes during pregnancy in multiple sclerosis. The assay was immunoSEQ multiplex PCR, and TCRdb's table has in-frame clones only and misses some. The data show about 38,000 clones, 75% to 95% seen once. This material consisted of CD8+ T cells from peripheral blood mononuclear cells, taken after pregnancy. Every receptor here comes from a female donor with multiple sclerosis, enrolled in a pregnancy study.

The chain joins TRBV28 to TRBJ1-4, with 10 bases aligning to TRBD1. Per germline, CDR1 MDHEN and CDR2 SYDVKM. The CDR3 extends over 15 amino acids. Losses at the gene ends were 3 bases for V and 8 bases for J; bases not matched to a gene: 6. CDR3 protein: CASSFPTGGREKLFF. CDR3 nucleotide sequence: TGTGCCAGCAGTTTCCCGACAGGGGGCAGGGAAAAACTGTTTTTT.

The V gene is TRBV28, the J gene TRBJ2-5; D is unresolved. Looked up from germline, CDR1 is MDHEN and CDR2 is SYDVKM. The CDR3 is 14 residues long. Trimming removed 4 bases at V and 2 bases at J, with 11 bases between. The DNA for the CDR3 is TGTGCCAGCAGTTCCCAACTCCGACAAGAGACCCAGTACTTC. This encodes CASSSQLRQETQYF.

The sample holds one count of this clone. The CDR3, as DNA: TGTGCCAGCAGTTTTGCCAGTAACAATGAGCAGTTCTTC. Amino acids: CASSFASNNEQFF. This chain joins TRBV27 and TRBJ2-1; no clear D gene. V lost 3 bases, J lost 5 bases, and 8 bases lay in between. This CDR3 spans 13 amino acids. Germline V lookup: CDR1 MNHEY, CDR2 SMNVEV (reference sequence).